This T cell receptor (beta chain) was profiled in a study of OX40 agonist ivuxolimab in advanced cancers. Study at large: Dose-escalation patients' cancers were hepatocellular carcinoma, melanoma, renal cell or head and neck cancer. A mean age of about 59 years, range about 23 to 90, was recorded, and under 85% were male.

The V gene end was trimmed by 4 bases and the J gene end by 1 base; junction bases not matched to a gene: 4. This CDR3 is 15 amino acids long. The germline V gene has CDR1 SEHNR and CDR2 FQNEAQ (reference sequence). Measured with immunoSEQ multiplex PCR; TCRdb has only the in-frame clones, and not every one. The sample records about 70,000 clones, about 78% being singletons. This clone appeared once. The source of this sequence is an adult with an advanced solid tumor such as melanoma, head and neck, liver or kidney cancer. The input for sequencing was CD4+ or CD8+ T cells sorted from blood, taken in a trial of the OX40 agonist ivuxolimab. The rearrangement links TRBV7-9 to TRBJ2-1, with 7 bases identical to TRBD2. CDR3 amino acids: CASSSEGGSYNEQFF. The CDR3 DNA is TGTGCCAGCAGCTCCGAGGGAGGGTCCTACAATGAGCAGTTCTTC.